A selection of T cell receptor beta chains follows, all from one sample in a study of PD-1 blockade in classical Hodgkin lymphoma. Produced via immunoSEQ multiplex PCR; TCRdb's table is partial and in-frame only. The sample yields about 21,000 clones, approximately 87% seen once. Source material: CD8+ T cells from blood. These receptor sequences come from a human donor with classical Hodgkin lymphoma. CDR3s include the opening cysteine and the closing phenylalanine or tryptophan. Each record gives: J gene, D gene, clone size, V gene, CDR3 DNA, CDR3 protein. The D gene is left open where the match is weak. Where a row states a size, it is once, few, many or the class of an expanded clone; other rows omit it.

TRBJ2-7 TRBD1 . TRBV15 TGTGCCACCAGCAGAGATCGGACAGGGACCTACGAGCAGTACTTC CATSRDRTGTYEQYF
TRBJ1-3 . . TRBV5-1 TGCGCCAGCAGCCCCACCCAGAGCTCTGGAAACACCATATATTTT CASSPTQSSGNTIYF
TRBJ2-7 TRBD1 . TRBV11-2 TGTGCCAGCAGCCCATCAGGGGGATTTTACGAGCAGTACTTC CASSPSGGFYEQYF
TRBJ2-1 . . TRBV18 TGTGCCAGCTCACCGAACGGGGACTACAATGAGCAGTTCTTC CASSPNGDYNEQFF
TRBJ2-2 TRBD1 . TRBV30 TGTGCCTGGAGCCTAGGGACAGTGAACACCGGGGAGCTGTTTTTT CAWSLGTVNTGELFF
TRBJ1-3 . once TRBV15 TGTGCCACCAGCAGACCCAGGGGTACTGGAAACACCATATATTTT CATSRPRGTGNTIYF
TRBJ2-7 TRBD2 once TRBV6-5 TGTGCCAGCAGCCTGAGCGGGAGTATAAGATACGAGCAGTACTTC CASSLSGSIRYEQYF
TRBJ1-1 . . TRBV6-4 TGTGCCAGCAGCGCTTTCAGGGACACTGAAGCTTTCTTT CASSAFRDTEAFF
TRBJ1-1 TRBD1 . TRBV5-5 TGTGCCAGCAGCTCGACAGGGTCTACTGAAGCTTTCTTT CASSSTGSTEAFF
TRBJ1-2 . once TRBV7-3 TGTGCCAGCAGCTTAATCTATGGCTACACCTTC CASSLIYGYTF
TRBJ2-1 TRBD2 . TRBV6-4 TGTGCCAGCAGTCAAACTAGCGCCGCCAATGAGCAGTTCTTC CASSQTSAANEQFF
TRBJ1-5 . once TRBV4-1 TGCGCCAGCAGCCAAGATAGAGGGGGTGATCAGCCCCAGCATTTT CASSQDRGGDQPQHF
TRBJ2-5 TRBD1 once TRBV7-6 TGTGCCAGCAGCTCCCGAACCGGGGTACTAGGGACAGGCGTGGAAGAGACCCAGTACTTC CASSSRTGVLGTGVEETQYF
TRBJ1-3 . . TRBV5-6 TGTGCCAGCAGTGCACAGGGTGGCGGAAACACCATATATTTT CASSAQGGGNTIYF
TRBJ1-1 . . TRBV13 TGTGCCAGCACTCCGTGGGGAACGAACACTGAAGCTTTCTTT CASTPWGTNTEAFF
TRBJ2-2 . . TRBV19 TGTGCCAGTAGTCCCTGGGACGCCGGGGAGCTGTTTTTT CASSPWDAGELFF
TRBJ1-4 . . TRBV7-9 TGTGCCAGCAGCACCAGGGACTCGACGGACGAAAAACTGTTTTTT CASSTRDSTDEKLFF
TRBJ2-3 . . TRBV4-1 TGCGCCAGCAGCCAAGTCCGGGAGCTCGAGGATACGCAGTATTTT CASSQVRELEDTQYF
TRBJ2-1 . . TRBV28 TGTGCCAGCAGTCGAACCCCCCAGGGGCAGGATAGTGAGCAGTTCTTC CASSRTPQGQDSEQFF
TRBJ2-7 . . TRBV11-3 TGTGCCAGCTCGAATCGTGGGGGAGGAAACGAGCAGTACTTC CASSNRGGGNEQYF
TRBJ2-7 TRBD1 . TRBV7-9 TGTGCCAGCAGCTTAGTTGGAACCGACAGGGGATTACACGAGCAGTACTTC CASSLVGTDRGLHEQYF
TRBJ2-1 . once TRBV7-9 TGTGCCAGCAGCTTAGGAGGCATGAATGAGCAGTTCTTC CASSLGGMNEQFF
TRBJ1-5 TRBD1 once TRBV28 TGTGCCAGCAGTGCGGGACAGGCCCACCAGCCCCAGCATTTT CASSAGQAHQPQHF
TRBJ2-7 . . TRBV2 TGTGCCAGCAGTTCCGGGACACTCTACGAGCAGTACTTC CASSSGTLYEQYF
TRBJ1-4 . . TRBV2 TGTGCCAGCAGTGAAATAGGGATGAATGAAAAACTGTTTTTT CASSEIGMNEKLFF
TRBJ2-3 . . TRBV29-1 TGCAGCGTTGAAGATCGGGCCAGGAACACAGATACGCAGTATTTT CSVEDRARNTDTQYF
TRBJ2-7 . . TRBV14 TGTGCCAGCAGCCAACAAACAGGGAGCTCCTACGAGCAGTACTTC CASSQQTGSSYEQYF
TRBJ1-1 . . TRBV5-5 TGTGCCAGCAGCTCGACGGATGTTTCAGGGGAAGAAGCTTTCTTT CASSSTDVSGEEAFF
TRBJ2-3 . . TRBV5-4 TGTGCCAGCAGCCGAGCCAAGGGGGTCTTTACAGATACGCAGTATTTT CASSRAKGVFTDTQYF
TRBJ2-1 TRBD2 once TRBV5-1 TGCGCCAGCAGCTCGCAGATATTTCGACTAGCGGGCGCAGACAATGAGCAGTTCTTC CASSSQIFRLAGADNEQFF
TRBJ2-7 . . TRBV27 TGTGCCAGCAGGCGCCTATTTGGGGACTACGAGCAGTACTTC CASRRLFGDYEQYF
TRBJ1-2 . . TRBV29-1 TGCAGCGTTGGGGCAGACTATGGCTACACCTTC CSVGADYGYTF
TRBJ2-7 TRBD2 once TRBV28 TGTGCCAGCAGTTTAGTTAGCGGGAACGAGCAGTACTTC CASSLVSGNEQYF
TRBJ2-7 . . TRBV7-2 TGTGCCAGCAGCTTAATCGGCGGGGCGGGGAGGGAGCAGTACTTC CASSLIGGAGREQYF
TRBJ1-3 . . TRBV9 TGTGCCAGCAGCGTTGGCCCATCTCACTCTGGAAACACCATATATTTT CASSVGPSHSGNTIYF
TRBJ2-7 TRBD2 once TRBV7-2 TGTGCCAGCAGCCTCAGACTAGCGGTGTACGAGCAGTACTTC CASSLRLAVYEQYF
TRBJ2-7 . . TRBV27 TGTGCCAGCAGTCCACCGGGACCTCATACGGAGCAGTACTTC CASSPPGPHTEQYF
TRBJ1-2 . few TRBV9 TGTGCCAGCAGCGAAAGGGCTCTTGCCTATGGCTACACCTTC CASSERALAYGYTF
TRBJ1-1 . few TRBV20-1 TGCAGTGTGTACATGAACACTGAAGCTTTCTTT CSVYMNTEAFF
TRBJ2-1 . . TRBV2 TGTGCCAGCAGCCCGGGGACATCAGCCAATGAGCAGTTCTTC CASSPGTSANEQFF
TRBJ2-1 TRBD2 . TRBV29-1 TGCAGCGTTGAGGCTTTTAGCGGGGGGGCCTATGACGAGCAGTTCTTC CSVEAFSGGAYDEQFF
TRBJ2-3 . . TRBV7-8 TGTGCCAGCAGCCTAACGACGGACAGCACAGATACGCAGTATTTT CASSLTTDSTDTQYF
TRBJ2-1 TRBD2 . TRBV4-1 TGCGCCAGCAGCCGGTCCAATAGGGCTAGCGGGAGGACCTTGTACGGTGAGCAGTTCTTC CASSRSNRASGRTLYGEQFF
TRBJ2-3 TRBD2 medium-sized TRBV29-1 TGCAGCGTGATACCCCTAGCGGGGGGTATAGATACGCAGTATTTT CSVIPLAGGIDTQYF
TRBJ1-2 . . TRBV5-1 TGCGCCAGCAGCTACGGGGCACCTAGCTATGGCTACACCTTC CASSYGAPSYGYTF
TRBJ2-2 TRBD2 . TRBV27 TGTGCCAGCAGTGGGACTAGCGGGAGCCCCGGGGAGCTGTTTTTT CASSGTSGSPGELFF
TRBJ2-5 . . TRBV5-1 TGCGCCAGCAGCTTGGATGGGGTCGGAGAGACCCAGTACTTC CASSLDGVGETQYF
TRBJ2-7 . . TRBV5-1 TGCGCCAGCAGCTCGGGGGTTGGGGGACGCGTGGGTTACGAGCAGTACTTC CASSSGVGGRVGYEQYF
TRBJ1-2 . . TRBV4-3 TGCGCCAGCAGCCAAGCCTTATTGGCAGCTAACTATGGCTACACCTTC CASSQALLAANYGYTF